The clone carrying this T cell receptor (beta chain) showed up just a few times. Its cognate antigen is unknown. These data originate in a study of early T cells in non-severe SARS-CoV-2 infection. Across the study: Unsorted whole blood bulk RNA was sequenced, with unpaired chains.

Study-wide points: Comparison of clonotypes with VDJdb favored anti-spike CD8 responses while missing private and CD4 specificities.

Germline CDR1 and CDR2: LNHNV and YYDKDF (reference sequence). V shed 1 base and J shed 6 bases, with 9 bases lying between them. This CDR3 region has 13 residues. Unique molecular identifiers (one per individual cDNA molecule) were attached. In TCRdb, the 5' RACE reads were re-called with MiXCR into one record per CDR3 protein. The data contain 87,000 or so distinct CDR3 sequences, around 12% of them singletons. The sequenced material came from whole blood. V and J are TRBV15 and TRBJ1-2; D unclear. The receptor was isolated from an adult who was a healthcare worker with PCR-confirmed SARS-CoV-2 infection or an uninfected control (not recorded which). The chain's CDR3 is CATSRAQTNGYTF. The CDR3 DNA sequence: TGTGCCACCAGCAGAGCACAGACAAATGGCTACACCTTC. The variable domain in full, with the rest retrieved from reference TRBV15 and TRBJ1-2, is DAMVIQNPRYQVTQFGKPVTLSCSQTLNHNVMYWYQQKSSQAPKLLFHYYDKDFNNEADTPDNFQSRRPNTSFCFLDIRSPGLGDTAMYLCATSRAQTNGYTFGSGTRLTVV.